A single sample gave rise to the 26 T cell receptor beta chains below, sequenced in a study of CD8+ T cells in alopecia areata. Sequencing used cDNA as its template, made by extracting RNA and reverse transcribing it. Sequencing used immunoSEQ multiplex PCR; TCRdb keeps in-frame clones, though not all of them. This table has around 100,000 clones, 70% to 80% appearing once. Stated treatment: oral pan-JAK inhibitor, 5-10 mg twice daily. The material sequenced was CD8+ T cells sorted from blood, taken between weeks 43 and 45, from a patient treated with tofacitinib. The receptors derive from a human donor with alopecia areata.

The chain recombines TRBV29-1 with TRBJ2-2, with 9 bases fitting TRBD1. Germline-derived CDR1 and CDR2 are SQVTM and ANQGSEA. J lost 6 bases, V lost 1 base, and 3 bases had no gene match. This CDR3 has 14 amino acids. The DNA of the CDR3 is TGCAGCGTTGAAGTCCGACAGGGGGCCGGGGAGCTGTTTTTT. Encoded protein: CSVEVRQGAGELFF.

The rearrangement links TRBV7-9 to TRBJ2-7; 8 bases line up with TRBD1. Losses at the gene ends were 11 bases for V and 6 bases for J; bases not matched to a gene: 6. This CDR3 spans 11 amino acids. Germline-derived CDR1 and CDR2 are SEHNR and FQNEAQ (reference sequence). The CDR3 spells CAVLTGAEQYF. Here the CDR3 DNA reads TGTGCCGTATTGACAGGGGCCGAGCAGTACTTC.

V and J are TRBV9 and TRBJ1-1, with 8 bases matching TRBD1. There are 15 residues in the CDR3. V was clipped by 4 bases and J by 4 bases; unmatched bases: 9. Germline-derived CDR1 and CDR2 are SGDLS and YYNGEE. CDR3 loop: CASSPPRQGSTEAFF. The CDR3 bases are TGTGCCAGCAGCCCACCCCGACAGGGGAGCACTGAAGCTTTCTTT.

This clone was detected once. CDR3 sequence reads: CASSQDNGAGELFF. For the CDR3, the DNA is TGCGCCAGCAGCCAAGATAACGGGGCCGGGGAGCTGTTTTTT. The rearrangement uses TRBV4-3 and TRBJ2-2, with D perhaps TRBD2 (5 bases). Germline CDR1 is LGHNA and CDR2 is YSLEER. Trimming stripped 0 bases from V and 6 bases from J, with 8 bases between. This CDR3 has 14 residues.

This chain connects TRBV27 to TRBJ1-5; 8 bases agree with TRBD1. The V gene end was trimmed by 8 bases and the J gene end by 7 bases; junction bases not matched to a gene: 7. Germline V CDR1 and CDR2: MNHEY, SMNVEV (reference sequence). The CDR3 is 13 amino acids. CDR3 loop: CASWTGSSQPQHF. CDR3 nucleotide sequence: TGTGCCAGCTGGACAGGGTCTTCGCAGCCCCAGCATTTT.

The chain carries TRBV30 and TRBJ2-6, with D uncertain. The CDR3 sequence is 16 residues long. The germline gives CDR1 GTSNPN, CDR2 SVGIG (reference sequence). V was trimmed by 0 bases and J by 0 bases, leaving 9 bases between them. The CDR3 bases are TGTGCCTGGAGTGTAAGGGTGTTCTCTGGGGCCAACGTCCTGACTTTC. Residues: CAWSVRVFSGANVLTF.

The chain is built from TRBV6-5 and TRBJ1-1; 11 bases are shared with TRBD1. The CDR3 contains 15 residues. The V gene end was trimmed by 7 bases and the J gene end by 10 bases; junction bases not matched to a gene: 14. CDR1 is MNHEY and CDR2 is SVGAGI in the germline V gene. For the CDR3, the DNA is TGTGCCAGCACCCCTGGGGCAGGACAGGGGGCGGGAGCTTTCTTT. It encodes CASTPGAGQGAGAFF.

V and J are TRBV9 and TRBJ2-5, with a tentative D call TRBD2 (6 bases). CDR3 length equals 15 residues. From germline, CDR1 is SGDLS and CDR2 YYNGEE. The V end was cut by 4 bases, the J end by 5 bases, with 18 bases between. The CDR3: CASSPFMGLGETQYF. CDR3 nucleotide sequence: TGTGCCAGCAGCCCCTTCATGGGACTCGGGGAGACCCAGTACTTC.

The CDR3 sequence is CASSHGPEQFF. In nucleotides, the CDR3 is TGTGCCAGCAGCCATGGGCCCGAGCAGTTCTTC. V gene TRBV7-3 combines with J gene TRBJ2-1; D ambiguous. Germline assignment: CDR1 SGHTA and CDR2 FQGTGA. The CDR3 spans 11 residues. V was cut by 5 bases and J by 10 bases, with 9 bases left in between.

This rearrangement joins TRBV5-1 to TRBJ2-2; possibly TRBD2 for D (5 bases). CDR3 length: 15 residues. CDR1 and CDR2 from the germline V gene are SGHRS and YFSETQ. Deletions cut 0 bases from V and 0 bases from J, with 6 bases between. As DNA, the CDR3 is TGCGCCAGCAGCTTGGAGCGGTCGAACACCGGGGAGCTGTTTTTT. Translating gives CASSLERSNTGELFF.

The J gene is TRBJ1-6, the V gene TRBV11-2; D is possibly TRBD1 (6 bases). The CDR3 runs to 16 residues. The germline V and J ends were trimmed by 5 bases and 7 bases, with 18 bases remaining between them. Per germline, CDR1 SGHAT and CDR2 FQNNGV. The CDR3 DNA is TGTGCCAGCAGCCCCCCCACAGGGTTCGAGAATTCACCCCTCCACTTT. It translates to CASSPPTGFENSPLHF.

The chain employs TRBV6-1 and TRBJ2-7; 9 bases match TRBD1. CDR3 length: 13 amino acids. V lost 10 bases to trimming and J lost 5 bases; unmatched junction nucleotides: 9. In germline, CDR1 is MNHNS, CDR2 SASEGT. In DNA form, the CDR3 reads TGTGCCACCACCGGGACAGGGTTGCACGAGCAGTACTTC. Amino acid sequence: CATTGTGLHEQYF.

This chain connects TRBV14 to TRBJ1-1; D perhaps matches TRBD1 (5 bases). With 2 bases removed from V and 5 bases from J, the gap between germline ends came to 9 bases. Germline V gene data show CDR1 as SGHDN and CDR2 as FVKESK. The CDR3 runs to 13 residues. This chain's CDR3 is CASSQLGGTEAFF. The CDR3 DNA is TGTGCCAGCAGCCAATTGGGGGGGACTGAAGCTTTCTTT.

This clone is labeled as medium-sized. The CDR3 region has the DNA TGCGCCAGCAGTGAGAGGGGTACCTATGGCTACACCTTC. It yields the protein CASSERGTYGYTF. The J gene is TRBJ1-2, the V gene TRBV10-1; weak D call: TRBD1 (5 bases). CDR1 is WNHNN, CDR2 SYGVQD, per germline (reference sequence). Trimming removed 2 bases at V and 4 bases at J, with 8 bases between. This CDR3 is 13 amino acids long.

The rearrangement links TRBV7-9 to TRBJ1-6, with D unresolved. Germline V gives CDR1 SEHNR, CDR2 FQNEAQ (reference sequence). V was cut by 2 bases and J by 8 bases, with 10 bases left in between. CDR3 length: 14 amino acids. The CDR3 loop is CASSLPQRYSPLHF. CDR3 bases: TGTGCCAGCAGCTTACCACAGCGGTATTCACCCCTCCACTTT.

The genes are TRBV27 and TRBJ2-7, with D maybe TRBD1 (5 bases). The CDR3 sequence is 15 residues long. Germline-derived CDR1 and CDR2 are MNHEY and SMNVEV (reference sequence). V dropped 5 bases and J dropped 3 bases, with 17 bases sitting between them. The CDR3 protein is CASSPRQKTYYEQYF. The CDR3 bases are TGTGCCAGCAGTCCTCGACAGAAAACCTACTACGAGCAGTACTTC.

The genes are TRBV19 and TRBJ2-1; 7 bases map to TRBD2. CDR3 length equals 13 residues. Per germline, CDR1 LNHDA and CDR2 SQIVND (reference sequence). Unmatched junction bases numbered 0, after V lost 4 bases and J lost 3 bases. CDR3 nucleotides: TGTGCCAGTAGTACTAGCGGCTACAATGAGCAGTTCTTC. This encodes CASSTSGYNEQFF.

This clone was counted between two and nine times. The J gene is TRBJ2-7, the V gene TRBV30, with D perhaps TRBD1 (6 bases). V gave up 5 bases and J gave up 3 bases, with 17 bases separating them. From germline, CDR1 is GTSNPN and CDR2 SVGIG (reference sequence). The CDR3 contains 14 residues. The CDR3, as DNA: TGTGCCTGGGCAGAATCAGGACAGTACTACGAGCAGTACTTC. Translation gives CAWAESGQYYEQYF.

The CDR3 sequence is CASSSYMTGASSGANVLTF. CDR3 bases: TGTGCCAGCAGTTCATACATGACAGGGGCTAGCTCTGGGGCCAACGTCCTGACTTTC. The V and J genes are TRBV27 and TRBJ2-6; 8 bases are shared with TRBD1. The CDR3 totals 19 residues. Germline trimming cut 4 bases from V and 0 bases from J; bases unmatched to any gene: 11. From germline, CDR1 is MNHEY and CDR2 SMNVEV (reference sequence). Together with reference TRBV27 and TRBJ2-6, the CDR3 gives the full variable domain: EAQVTQNPRYLITVTGKKLTVTCSQNMNHEYMSWYRQDPGLGLRQIYYSMNVEVTDKGDVPEGYKVSRKEKRNFPLILESPSPNQTSLYFCASSSYMTGASSGANVLTFGAGSRLTVL.

The rearrangement uses TRBV9 and TRBJ2-3; possibly TRBD2 for D (7 bases). From germline, CDR1 is SGDLS and CDR2 YYNGEE. Trimming pared 2 bases from V and 4 bases from J, leaving 11 bases between. The CDR3 contains 14 residues. The CDR3, as DNA: TGTGCCAGCAGCGTTTCGGGGGGCCCAGATACGCAGTATTTT. Translation gives CASSVSGGPDTQYF.

The chain links TRBV29-1 to TRBJ2-3; D possibly corresponds to TRBD2 (5 bases). V gave up 8 bases and J gave up 5 bases, with 23 bases separating them. Germline V gene sequence: CDR1 SQVTM, CDR2 ANQGSEA. This CDR3 has 15 residues. CDR3 DNA: TGCAGCTCCCTCTCCGGGGTCGAAATGGAAGATACGCAGTATTTT. Amino acid sequence: CSSLSGVEMEDTQYF.

The chain uses TRBV29-1 and TRBJ2-1; 9 positions match TRBD1. CDR1 and CDR2 from the germline V gene are SQVTM and ANQGSEA. The CDR3 length is 14 residues. J gave up 7 bases and V 6 bases, and 10 bases lay outside the gene matches. CDR3 region: CSVVTGGSSNEQFF. The CDR3 DNA follows: TGCAGCGTAGTGACAGGGGGGTCCTCAAATGAGCAGTTCTTC.

V and J are TRBV7-8 and TRBJ2-1, with TRBD2 matching 14 bases. CDR3 length: 17 amino acids. V was clipped by 3 bases and J by 4 bases; unmatched bases: 5. CDR1 is SGHVS, CDR2 FQNEAQ, per germline. CDR3 nucleotides: TGTGCCAGCAGCTTTGGACTAGCGGGGGGTCAATACAATGAGCAGTTCTTC. It specifies CASSFGLAGGQYNEQFF.

This sequence joins TRBV30 and TRBJ2-2, with D uncertain. Per germline, CDR1 GTSNPN and CDR2 SVGIG (reference sequence). CDR3 length: 13 amino acids. Trimming pared 2 bases from V and 7 bases from J, leaving 11 bases between. The CDR3 DNA reads TGTGCCTGGAGTCCCACTTCCGGCGGGGAGCTGTTTTTT. Protein: CAWSPTSGGELFF.

This clone turned up a few times. CDR3 nucleotides: TGCGCCAGCAGCCAAGACGGCCAGGAGAAAAACATTCAGTACTTC. Translation: CASSQDGQEKNIQYF. The chain is built from TRBV4-3 and TRBJ2-4; no firm D call. CDR3 length: 15 amino acids. Germline CDR1 and CDR2: LGHNA and YSLEER. V was cut by 0 bases and J by 4 bases, with 10 bases left in between.

With respect to this clone: Different DNA sequences within this sample yield the same CDR3. The CDR3 region has the DNA TGCGCCAGCAGCCAAGATCGCCAGAGCTCCTACGAGCAGTACTTC. Its protein is CASSQDRQSSYEQYF. The gene calls are TRBV4-3 and TRBJ2-7; D ambiguous. V lost 0 bases, J lost 0 bases, and 9 bases lay in between. Germline CDR1 and CDR2: LGHNA and YSLEER. This CDR3 has 15 residues.